This TCR beta chain is from a study of spatial heterogeneity in lung cancer (dated by TCRdb to between 2018 and 2021). Concerning the study at large: The donors were about 65 patients from the lung TRACERx cohort who had early-stage, untreated non-small cell lung cancer. Follow-up PBMC samples were sequenced whenever available, with a median time to follow-up of roughly 22 months after resection. Beta-chain transcripts were consistently detected in greater numbers than alpha-chain transcripts, which likely reflects a higher abundance of beta-chain transcripts. In the raw uncorrected reads, each unique combination of TCR and UMI appeared more than ten times on average. TCR alpha and beta repertoires were quantitatively compared across multiple tumor regions, matched nontumor lung and blood in non-small cell lung cancer. TCR repertoire features were related to nonsynonymous mutation counts determined by whole-exome sequencing of tumor tissue. At surgery, around 200 tumor regions, approximately 64 matched nontumor lung samples and more than 55 PBMC samples were TCR-sequenced for both alpha and beta chains.

This specimen's time point label, interpreted: blood at routine non-recurrence follow-up after resection. Without any cell sorting, TCR sequencing was performed on whole RNA extracted either from tumor and nontumor lung tissue or from cryopreserved PBMC samples. A patient was chosen for TCR sequencing only when enough RNA was available from at least two tumor regions. A word on this clonotype: Its target antigen remains unknown. There are no base qualities to consult, and no much larger clone falls within one base.

Library preparation used 5' RACE. Sequencer: NextSeq 500. In the TCR library protocol, a unique molecular identifier was attached to each TCR cDNA molecule so that PCR and sequencing errors could be corrected. The original methods were these. TCR identification, UMI-based error correction and CDR3 extraction were performed with Decombinator tools. TCRs above a frequency of 2 per 1,000, corresponding to the top 1% of the tumor frequency distribution, were defined as expanded. Rényi diversity was computed with the R vegan package after subsampling each repertoire 100 times to 5,000 TCRs. CDR3 similarity networks were built from amino acid triplet string-kernel similarity, with CDR3s being connected when pairwise similarity was above 0.82. Through fastp at Q25 and MiXCR, TCRdb rebuilt clones from the public reads, retaining in-frame beta chains. Every entry covers one CDR3 protein and lists the most common genes and DNA from its rows. The V and J calls and clone size are TCRdb's, not the authors'. This sample is represented by roughly 120,000 distinct CDR3 sequences; 10% to 12% of them were singletons. The ten largest clones take up approximately 24% of the sample.

General study outcomes and caveats: Ubiquitous expanded tumor TCRs showed up in blood more often at tumor resection than at routine follow-up. Confirming at a functional level the hypothesis that regional TCRs recognize regional mutations was considered to require additional single-cell paired TCR alpha and beta sequencing. Only roughly 15 patients were included in the comparisons of baseline and follow-up blood repertoires.

This receptor was identified in a female donor with early-stage non-small cell lung cancer. Specimen: PBMCs, collected at follow-up.

For the CDR3, the sequence is CATSDSGLAGAKNIQYF. The sequenced DNA: TGTGCCACCAGTGATTCCGGACTAGCGGGAGCCAAAAACATTCAGTACTTC. The chain joins TRBV24-1 to TRBJ2-4; TRBD2 aligns with 11 central bases. Ends trimmed: V by 2 bases, J by 0 bases; bases unmatched to a gene: 2. The CDR3, cysteine through phenylalanine, is 17 amino acids long. Just the 51-base CDR3 DNA is kept, in frame starting at base 1. As encoded in the germline V gene, CDR1 is KGHDR while CDR2 is SFDVKD.